One sample yielded the 11 T cell receptor beta chains listed below, sequenced in a study of beta chain features in type 1 diabetes. Expressed TCRB transcripts were sequenced because the entire RNA isolate underwent reverse transcription. The protocol was immunoSEQ multiplex PCR, while the TCRdb copy is restricted to in-frame clones and leaves out a portion. The sample includes 360,000 or so clones, around a fifth of them seen just once. The sample comprised naive CD4+ T cells from blood. These receptors came from a woman between 18 and 29 years old in good health.

The genes are TRBV7-9 and TRBJ2-3; 7 bases agree with TRBD2. Germline CDR1 SEHNR, CDR2 FQNEAQ (reference sequence). The CDR3 runs 14 residues. Losses at the gene ends were 7 bases for V and 0 bases for J; bases not matched to a gene: 4. CDR3 coding DNA: TGTGCCAGCATCCTGGGGGGGAGCACAGATACGCAGTATTTT. Translation gives CASILGGSTDTQYF.

This clone has more than one count but fewer than ten. The J gene is TRBJ2-2, the V gene TRBV4-1; TRBD1 might be the D (7 bases). V dropped 1 base and J dropped 0 bases, with 15 bases sitting between them. The CDR3 runs to 18 residues. CDR1 is MGHRA and CDR2 is YSYEKL in the germline V gene. The CDR3 DNA follows: TGCGCCAGCAGCCAAGTGCCAGGGGGGTACTCGAACACCGGGGAGCTGTTTTTT. Translating gives CASSQVPGGYSNTGELFF.

This clone was counted a few times. J is TRBJ2-5 and V is TRBV30; a possible D gene is TRBD1 (7 bases). This CDR3 is 15 amino acids long. Trimming removed 0 bases from V and 3 bases from J, with 14 bases in between. Germline V gene sequence: CDR1 GTSNPN, CDR2 SVGIG (reference sequence). The CDR3 nucleotides are TGTGCCTGGAGTGTCGGAGGGACAGCCGAAGAGACCCAGTACTTC. As protein: CAWSVGGTAEETQYF.

The V call is TRBV5-1, the J call TRBJ1-1; D not certain. The length of the CDR3 is 13 residues. V was shortened by 2 bases and J by 2 bases, with 7 bases between the two germline ends. The germline gives CDR1 SGHRS, CDR2 YFSETQ. CDR3 coding DNA: TGCGCCAGCAGCTTTCAGGTAAACACTGAAGCTTTCTTT. Translated: CASSFQVNTEAFF.

V gene TRBV2 combines with J gene TRBJ2-7; 10 bases align to TRBD1. Trimming took 4 bases from V and 4 from J; bases not matched to a gene: 4. The CDR3 sequence is 14 residues long. CDR1 and CDR2 (germline): SNHLY, FYNNEI. The CDR3, as DNA: TGTGCCAGCAGTGTTGACAGGGGGCGATACGAGCAGTACTTC. It encodes CASSVDRGRYEQYF.

This clone was counted only a few times. The J gene is TRBJ2-1, the V gene TRBV7-9; possible D gene TRBD1, 6 bases. Germline-derived CDR1 and CDR2 are SEHNR and FQNEAQ (reference sequence). The V end was cut by 3 bases, the J end by 10 bases, with 13 bases between. The CDR3 length is 13 residues. This CDR3 is CASSFTGTGEQFF. DNA for the CDR3: TGTGCCAGCAGCTTCACGGGAACAGGGGAGCAGTTCTTC. The full variable domain, completed using reference TRBV7-9 and TRBJ2-1, is DTGVSQNPRHKITKRGQNVTFRCDPISEHNRLYWYRQTLGQGPEFLTYFQNEAQLEKSRLLSDRFSAERPKGSFSTLEIQRTEQGDSAMYLCASSFTGTGEQFFGPGTRLTVL.

The sample holds a few counts of this clone. This chain connects TRBV18 to TRBJ2-1; no clear D gene. The CDR3 has 17 amino acids. CDR1 is KGHSH and CDR2 is LQKENI in the germline V gene. V dropped 3 bases and J dropped 1 base, with 16 bases sitting between them. CDR3 in amino acids: CASSPAALRLSYNEQFF. The DNA for the CDR3 is TGTGCCAGCTCACCCGCGGCTCTACGACTTTCCTACAATGAGCAGTTCTTC. Filled out from reference TRBV18 and TRBJ2-1, the complete variable domain reads NAGVMQNPRHLVRRRGQEARLRCSPMKGHSHVYWYRQLPEEGLKFMVYLQKENIIDESGMPKERFSAEFPKEGPSILRIQQVVRGDSAAYFCASSPAALRLSYNEQFFGPGTRLTVL.

This clone was counted only a few times. The CDR3 loop reads CPLGQGMNTEAFF. In DNA form, the CDR3 reads TGTCCCCTGGGGCAGGGCATGAACACTGAAGCTTTCTTT. The V and J genes are TRBV10-3 and TRBJ1-1; perhaps TRBD1 as D (5 bases). The CDR3 covers 13 residues. Germline V lookup: CDR1 ENHRY, CDR2 SYGVKD.

The CDR3 DNA sequence: TGTGCCAGCAGCTTGGCCTTGGCGGGGGGGCTTGTGACCCAGTACTTC. Translated, it gives CASSLALAGGLVTQYF. The chain is built from TRBV5-4 and TRBJ2-5; 9 bases line up with TRBD2. Germline V lookup: CDR1 SGHNT, CDR2 YYREEE (reference sequence). The CDR3 covers 16 residues. Unmatched junction bases numbered 10, after V lost 0 bases and J lost 7 bases.

This clone was detected only a few times. The V call is TRBV9, the J call TRBJ2-2; no definite D call. V shed 4 bases and J shed 6 bases, with 16 bases lying between them. CDR1 is SGDLS, CDR2 YYNGEE, per germline. CDR3 length equals 15 residues. The CDR3 here is CASSLRVNSAGELFF. The CDR3 nucleotides read TGTGCCAGCAGCCTCCGGGTCAATTCGGCCGGGGAGCTGTTTTTT.

V gene TRBV5-1 combines with J gene TRBJ1-5; possibly TRBD1 for D (5 bases). V was pared by 3 bases and J by 5 bases, with 12 bases between. This CDR3 spans 14 amino acids. CDR1 and CDR2 (germline): SGHRS, YFSETQ. The CDR3 here is CASSWEGPHQPQHF. The CDR3 region has the DNA TGCGCCAGCAGCTGGGAGGGACCGCATCAGCCCCAGCATTTT.